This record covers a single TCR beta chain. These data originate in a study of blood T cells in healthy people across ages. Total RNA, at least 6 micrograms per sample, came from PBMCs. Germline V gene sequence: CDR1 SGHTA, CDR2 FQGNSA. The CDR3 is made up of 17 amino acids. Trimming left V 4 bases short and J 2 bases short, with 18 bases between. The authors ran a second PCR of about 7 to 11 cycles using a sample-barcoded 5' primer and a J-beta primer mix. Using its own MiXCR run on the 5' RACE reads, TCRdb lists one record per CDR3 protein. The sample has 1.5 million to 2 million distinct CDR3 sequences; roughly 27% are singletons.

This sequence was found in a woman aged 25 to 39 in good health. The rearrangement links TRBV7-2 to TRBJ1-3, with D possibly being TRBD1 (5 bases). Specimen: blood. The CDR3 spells CASSSLGAREAGNTIYF. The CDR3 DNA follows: TGTGCCAGCAGCTCCCTCGGGGCGCGGGAAGCTGGAAACACCATATATTTT.